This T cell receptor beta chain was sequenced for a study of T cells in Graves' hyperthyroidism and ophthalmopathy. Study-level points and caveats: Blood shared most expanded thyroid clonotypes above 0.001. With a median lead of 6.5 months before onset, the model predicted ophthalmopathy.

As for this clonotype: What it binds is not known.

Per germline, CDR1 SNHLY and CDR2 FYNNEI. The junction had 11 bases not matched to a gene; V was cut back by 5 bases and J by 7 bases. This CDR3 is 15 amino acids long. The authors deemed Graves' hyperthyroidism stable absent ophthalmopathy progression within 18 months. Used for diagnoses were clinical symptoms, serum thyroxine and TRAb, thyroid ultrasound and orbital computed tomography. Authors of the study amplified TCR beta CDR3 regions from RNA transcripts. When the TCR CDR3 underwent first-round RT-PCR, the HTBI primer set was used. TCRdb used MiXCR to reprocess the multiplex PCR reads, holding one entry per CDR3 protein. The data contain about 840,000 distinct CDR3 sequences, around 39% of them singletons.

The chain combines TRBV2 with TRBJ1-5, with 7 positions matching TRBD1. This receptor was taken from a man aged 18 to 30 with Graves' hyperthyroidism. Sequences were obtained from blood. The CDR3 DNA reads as TGTGCCAGCAGTTTACTAAACAGGGGCGGGCAGCCCCAGCATTTT. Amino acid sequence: CASSLLNRGGQPQHF.